One T cell receptor (beta chain) is described in this entry. Its matching antigen is unknown. The record originates from a study of monozygotic twins with inflammatory bowel disease. It was about 3,400 ng of total RNA that each TCR library used. From the 5' RACE reads, TCRdb lists one entry per CDR3 protein and no DNA. The sample's table shows just over 300,000 distinct CDR3 sequences. Germline V gives CDR1 MNHEY, CDR2 SVGAGI. The CDR3 is 16 residues long. Blood samples, whole and unsorted for T cells, yielded the isolated total RNA. Notes on the study in general: Different T cell subtypes could not be distinguished. IBD patients showed reduced TCRbeta diversity (inverse Simpson) versus healthy co-twins.

The chain combines TRBV6-5 with TRBJ1-2. This clonotype originated in a human donor with ulcerative colitis or Crohn's disease, or a healthy co-twin of an affected twin (not recorded which). The sample taken for sequencing was blood. The chain's CDR3 is CASSYGRLPYNYGYTF.